The clone carrying this T cell receptor beta chain was seen a handful of times. The target antigen is unknown. This sample is drawn from a study of beta chain features in type 1 diabetes. The trim removed 4 bases at V and 9 bases at J, leaving 19 bases unmatched. Germline loops: CDR1 GTSNPN, CDR2 SVGIG (reference sequence). This CDR3 spans 17 amino acids. Sorting based on CD45RO/CCR7/CD25/CD127/CD95/CD27 separated CD4+ naive, central memory, regulatory and stem cell-like memory cells. The entirety of the isolated RNA underwent reverse transcription, so expressed TCRB transcripts were sequenced. The protocol was immunoSEQ multiplex PCR, while the TCRdb copy is restricted to in-frame clones and leaves out a portion. This table holds hundreds of thousands of clones, over 11% found once. Study findings and constraints: Among patients with Type 1 diabetes, TCRB CDR3s were moderately but significantly shorter in every one of the four CD4+ subsets.

Sequencing was performed on naive CD4+ T cells from blood. The gene calls are TRBV30 and TRBJ1-5; 9 bases are a match to TRBD1. The TCR originated in a man aged 18-30 years with type 1 diabetes. The CDR3 DNA follows: TGTGCCTGGATTGGAGGCCGGGACAGGGATTGGGGGCGGCCCCAGCATTTT. It is translated as CAWIGGRDRDWGRPQHF.